The rows below give T cell receptor beta chains drawn from one sample of a study of blood T cell repertoires in COVID-19. Repertoires were generated with immunoSEQ multiplex PCR, while TCRdb's copy carries only in-frame clones and drops some. In the table there are around 140,000 clones, 80% to 85% of which are singletons. Specimen: peripheral blood. These receptors all stem from a human donor in a cohort sampled during active COVID-19. CDR3s include the opening cysteine and the closing phenylalanine or tryptophan. The order of the fields is D gene, V gene, clone size, J gene, CDR3 DNA, CDR3 protein. D genes are given only for firm matches. Expanded clones get a size class; other rows say once, few or many, or leave the size out.

d_call: TRBD1; v_call: TRBV19; clone_size: .; j_call: TRBJ1-3; cdr3_nt: TGTGCCAGTATGTCGGGACGCTGGGGACAGGCTTCTGGAAACACCATATATTTT; cdr3_aa: CASMSGRWGQASGNTIYF
d_call: TRBD2; v_call: TRBV3-1/TRBV3-2; clone_size: .; j_call: TRBJ2-7; cdr3_nt: TGTGCCAGCAGTTATATAGCGGGAGAGGGGTACGAGCAGTACTTC; cdr3_aa: CASSYIAGEGYEQYF
d_call: .; v_call: TRBV3-1/TRBV3-2; clone_size: few; j_call: TRBJ2-7; cdr3_nt: TGTGCCAGCAGCCTGGGAATAGGGGCTTCCTACGAGCAGTACTTC; cdr3_aa: CASSLGIGASYEQYF
d_call: TRBD1; v_call: TRBV19; clone_size: .; j_call: TRBJ2-5; cdr3_nt: TGTGCCAGTAGCGCCGACAGGGTAGAGACCCAGTACTTC; cdr3_aa: CASSADRVETQYF
d_call: .; v_call: TRBV7-2; clone_size: .; j_call: TRBJ2-2; cdr3_nt: TGTGCCAGCAGCTTACCGGTTCGGGGCACCGGGGAGCTGTTTTTT; cdr3_aa: CASSLPVRGTGELFF
d_call: .; v_call: TRBV18; clone_size: .; j_call: TRBJ1-5; cdr3_nt: TGTGCCAGCTCCCGATGGGGCCAGCCCCAGCATTTT; cdr3_aa: CASSRWGQPQHF
d_call: TRBD2; v_call: TRBV3-1/TRBV3-2; clone_size: .; j_call: TRBJ2-7; cdr3_nt: TGTGCCAGCAGCCCGCACAACCCCCTCAGCGGGAGTGGGGAGCAGTACTTC; cdr3_aa: CASSPHNPLSGSGEQYF
d_call: TRBD1; v_call: TRBV4-2; clone_size: .; j_call: TRBJ1-5; cdr3_nt: TGTGCCAGCAGCCAAGATCTTCGGACAGGGCCCAATCAGCCCCAGCATTTT; cdr3_aa: CASSQDLRTGPNQPQHF
d_call: TRBD1; v_call: TRBV18; clone_size: .; j_call: TRBJ2-7; cdr3_nt: TGTGCCAGCTCACCACTGGGACAGAACGAGCAGTACTTC; cdr3_aa: CASSPLGQNEQYF
d_call: TRBD1; v_call: TRBV18; clone_size: .; j_call: TRBJ2-7; cdr3_nt: TGTGCCAGCTCACCGGGGACAGGAACAGGCGAGCAGTACTTC; cdr3_aa: CASSPGTGTGEQYF
d_call: .; v_call: TRBV7-8; clone_size: .; j_call: TRBJ1-6; cdr3_nt: TGTGCCAGCAGCTCAGGACAGTTTGATTCACCCCTCCACTTT; cdr3_aa: CASSSGQFDSPLHF
d_call: .; v_call: TRBV3-1/TRBV3-2; clone_size: .; j_call: TRBJ1-1; cdr3_nt: TGTGCCAGCAGCCAGCGGGGAGGGGGAAAAGGAGCTGAAGCTTTCTTT; cdr3_aa: CASSQRGGGKGAEAFF
d_call: .; v_call: TRBV29-1; clone_size: .; j_call: TRBJ1-2; cdr3_nt: TGCAGCGTTGTGACAAGGGGGATTGCGGCTTATGGCTACACCTTC; cdr3_aa: CSVVTRGIAAYGYTF
d_call: TRBD2; v_call: TRBV28; clone_size: .; j_call: TRBJ2-7; cdr3_nt: TGTGCCACCAATGAGGGACTAGCGGGAGGCTGGGGTGTATACGAGCAGTACTTC; cdr3_aa: CATNEGLAGGWGVYEQYF
d_call: .; v_call: TRBV7-2; clone_size: .; j_call: TRBJ2-1; cdr3_nt: TGTGCCAGCAGCTATCTAGCGCCCACCTACAATGAGCAGTTCTTC; cdr3_aa: CASSYLAPTYNEQFF
d_call: TRBD1; v_call: TRBV2; clone_size: .; j_call: TRBJ1-2; cdr3_nt: TGTGCCAGCCTTTCATATCTTGGGACAGACCTCGATGGCTACACCTTC; cdr3_aa: CASLSYLGTDLDGYTF
d_call: TRBD2; v_call: TRBV7-2; clone_size: few; j_call: TRBJ2-7; cdr3_nt: TGTGCCAGCAGCCAGAAACTAGCGGGCCCGGGATACTTCTACGAGCAGTACTTC; cdr3_aa: CASSQKLAGPGYFYEQYF
d_call: .; v_call: TRBV6-2/TRBV6-3; clone_size: .; j_call: TRBJ2-3; cdr3_nt: TGTGCCAGCAGTTACCTAGCATCCACAGATACGCAGTATTTT; cdr3_aa: CASSYLASTDTQYF
d_call: TRBD1; v_call: TRBV12-5; clone_size: few; j_call: TRBJ2-5; cdr3_nt: TGTGCTAGCGGACAGTCAGGGGGCGCGGAGACCCAGTACTTC; cdr3_aa: CASGQSGGAETQYF
d_call: .; v_call: TRBV7-3; clone_size: .; j_call: TRBJ2-2; cdr3_nt: TGTGCCAGCAGCTTAGGGGCCCGGGCGAACACCGGGGAGCTGTTTTTT; cdr3_aa: CASSLGARANTGELFF
d_call: .; v_call: TRBV4-2; clone_size: few; j_call: TRBJ2-7; cdr3_nt: TGTGCCAGCAGCCAAGAACAGGGTATTTTCTACGAGCAGTACTTC; cdr3_aa: CASSQEQGIFYEQYF
d_call: TRBD1; v_call: TRBV5-1; clone_size: .; j_call: TRBJ1-2; cdr3_nt: TGCGCCAGCACCACGGGGACAGGGACCTATGGCTACACCTTC; cdr3_aa: CASTTGTGTYGYTF